This is a list of T cell receptor beta chains from one sample in a study of cytomegalovirus exposure and HLA in healthy donors. Sequenced by immunoSEQ multiplex PCR; TCRdb stores in-frame clones only, minus some. The table has about 200,000 clones, 65% to 80% seen once. The sequenced sample consisted of PBMCs. The receptors come from a man between 45 and 60 years old in good health and CMV-seronegative. Both conserved end residues are part of each CDR3. The D gene is left open where the match is weak. The size of a clone is reported for some rows only, either as once, few or many, or as a class for expanded clones.

v_gene	j_gene	abundance	d_gene	CDR3nt	CDR3aa
TRBV29-1	TRBJ1-2	NA	NA	TGCAGCGTCCCCCAGCAGGGCGAGCGTCCGAACTATGGCTACACCTTC	CSVPQQGERPNYGYTF
TRBV7-6	TRBJ2-3	few	TRBD2	TGTGCCAGCAGCTCCTGGACTAGCGGGAGCACAGATACGCAGTATTTT	CASSSWTSGSTDTQYF
TRBV5-1	TRBJ2-7	NA	NA	TGCGCCAGCAGCTTGGGCGAGTTTGCCTACGAGCAGTACTTC	CASSLGEFAYEQYF
TRBV28	TRBJ2-7	NA	NA	TGTGCCAGCAGCTATAACTACGAGCAGTACTTC	CASSYNYEQYF
TRBV30	TRBJ2-7	NA	TRBD2	TGTGCCTGGACCGCCGGGACTACAATCTACGAGCAGTACTTC	CAWTAGTTIYEQYF
TRBV5-4	TRBJ2-7	once	NA	TGTGCCAGCAGCCCCATGAGGGAAGGCACCTACGAGCAGTACTTC	CASSPMREGTYEQYF
TRBV5-1	TRBJ2-2	few	TRBD2	TGCGCCAGCGCGGGAGCCCCCACCGGGGAGCTGTTTTTT	CASAGAPTGELFF
TRBV14	TRBJ2-5	NA	TRBD2	TGTGCCAGCAGCCAAGGGACTAGCGGGAGTAGGGAGCAGTACTTC	CASSQGTSGSREQYF
TRBV10-2	TRBJ2-2	NA	NA	TGCGCCAGCAGCGGGGACTTAAACACCGGGGAGCTGTTTTTT	CASSGDLNTGELFF
TRBV11-3	TRBJ2-1	NA	TRBD2	TGTGCCAGCAGCTTTCGGACTAGTGGATACAATGAGCAGTTCTTC	CASSFRTSGYNEQFF
TRBV6-5	TRBJ1-3	few	TRBD1	TGTGCCAGCAGTTACTCAGGGGGCGGAAACACCATATATTTT	CASSYSGGGNTIYF
TRBV7-9	TRBJ1-1	NA	NA	TGTGCCAGTAAACGCCAGACAGCGAACACTGAAGCTTTCTTT	CASKRQTANTEAFF
TRBV5-1	TRBJ2-4	NA	NA	TGCGCCAGCAGCTTCGGACAGCTAGCCAAAAACATTCAGTACTTC	CASSFGQLAKNIQYF
TRBV30	TRBJ2-7	NA	TRBD2	TGTGCCTGCGACCCCGAGGCTGGCGGGAGAACCTACGAGCAGTACTTC	CACDPEAGGRTYEQYF
TRBV7-9	TRBJ2-2	NA	TRBD1	TGTGCCAGCAGCTCCCTAGGGACAGGGACCACCGGGGAGCTGTTTTTT	CASSSLGTGTTGELFF
TRBV27	TRBJ2-2	NA	NA	TGTGCCAGCAGTTTAGGGCAGAACACCGGGGAGCTGTTTTTT	CASSLGQNTGELFF
TRBV5-4	TRBJ2-5	NA	TRBD1	TGTGCCAGCAGCTTTTATACAGGGGGCTCAGAGACCCAGTACTTC	CASSFYTGGSETQYF
TRBV30	TRBJ2-5	NA	TRBD1	TGTGCCTGGAGTCGGGACAGTGAAGAGACCCAGTACTTC	CAWSRDSEETQYF
TRBV11-2	TRBJ2-7	NA	NA	TGTGCCAGCAGCTTTGCCCCCGCGCGGCTAGCTCCCGAGCAGTACTTC	CASSFAPARLAPEQYF
TRBV14	TRBJ2-1	NA	TRBD1	TGTGCCAGCAGACTGACAGGGTACAATGAGCAGTTCTTC	CASRLTGYNEQFF
TRBV9	TRBJ1-1	few	NA	TGTGCCAGCAGCGTACGGGGGGCATCCGAAGCTTTCTTT	CASSVRGASEAFF
TRBV28	TRBJ2-7	NA	NA	TGTGCCAGCCAGTGGTCCGGGGGGCGAATCTACGAGCAGTACTTC	CASQWSGGRIYEQYF
TRBV27	TRBJ1-4	NA	TRBD1	TGTGCCAGCAGTTTATGGGGGACAGGGAATGAAAAACTGTTTTTT	CASSLWGTGNEKLFF
TRBV19	TRBJ1-4	NA	NA	TGTGCCAGTAGGCCAGGGGCCTCCTTTAATGAAAAACTGTTTTTT	CASRPGASFNEKLFF
TRBV5-1	TRBJ1-3	NA	TRBD1	TGCGCCAGCAGCCAAGGACAGGGACCGGGAGGAAACACCATATATTTT	CASSQGQGPGGNTIYF
TRBV29-1	TRBJ1-2	many	TRBD1	TGCAGCGTTCCGGACAGGGAGGCTGGCTACACCTTC	CSVPDREAGYTF
TRBV14	TRBJ2-7	NA	TRBD2	TGTGCCAGCAGCCTTAGCGGGGAGAGAGAGCAGTACTTC	CASSLSGEREQYF
TRBV6-5	TRBJ1-2	NA	NA	TGTGCCACCCAGCGCATGGATGGCTACACCTTC	CATQRMDGYTF
TRBV28	TRBJ2-7	NA	TRBD1	TGTGCCAGCAGGCCTCGGGACAGACTTACCTACGAGCAGTACTTC	CASRPRDRLTYEQYF
TRBV5-1	TRBJ2-7	NA	NA	TGCGCCAGCAGCCTGGGTCGGGTAATCTCCTACGAGCAGTACTTC	CASSLGRVISYEQYF
TRBV18	TRBJ2-2	once	NA	TGTGCCAGCTCCCAACAGTACACCGGGGAGCTGTTTTTT	CASSQQYTGELFF
TRBV5-4	TRBJ2-7	NA	TRBD2	TGTGCCAGCAGCTTGGCGGGGGGAGGGACGTTGGGCGAGCAGTACTTC	CASSLAGGGTLGEQYF
TRBV25-1	TRBJ2-7	NA	NA	TGTGCCAGCAGTGGCCTTAGGGGGGGGCCATACTACGAGCAGTACTTC	CASSGLRGGPYYEQYF
TRBV6-4	TRBJ2-7	NA	TRBD1	TGTGCCAGCACGGGACAGGGAAAATACGAGCAGTACTTC	CASTGQGKYEQYF
TRBV15	TRBJ1-4	once	TRBD1	TGTGCCACCAGCAGCCGGGACAGGGAAGGCGAAAAACTGTTTTTT	CATSSRDREGEKLFF
TRBV2	TRBJ1-2	NA	NA	TGTGCCAGCAGTGAAGGACAGGATGGCTACACCTTC	CASSEGQDGYTF
TRBV15	TRBJ2-7	NA	TRBD2	TGTGCCACCAGCAGAGATACTAGCGGGAGCTACGAGCAGTACTTC	CATSRDTSGSYEQYF
TRBV28	TRBJ2-3	NA	TRBD2	TGTGCCAGCAGTTCCCTGACTAGCCACGGGGATACGCAGTATTTT	CASSSLTSHGDTQYF
TRBV7-2	TRBJ1-5	few	NA	TGTGCCAGCAGCTTAGAGCGGGGTCAGCCCCAGCATTTT	CASSLERGQPQHF
TRBV5-1	TRBJ2-2	NA	TRBD1	TGCGCCAGCAGCTTGGCAGGACAGGGGGCGAACACCGGGGAGCTGTTTTTT	CASSLAGQGANTGELFF
TRBV5-1	TRBJ2-2	NA	NA	TGCGCCAGCAGCTCCATGGGGCGGGGGAACACCGGGGAGCTGTTTTTT	CASSSMGRGNTGELFF
TRBV2	TRBJ1-2	once	NA	TGTGCCAGCAGTGAATACAAGAACTATGGCTACACCTTC	CASSEYKNYGYTF
TRBV28	TRBJ1-1	NA	NA	TGTGCCAGCAGTTTATCCGGGGACACTGAAGCTTTCTTT	CASSLSGDTEAFF
TRBV5-6	TRBJ1-4	NA	NA	TGTGCCAGCAGCTTCAGGGGAGTCGCCCTAATGAAAAAACTGTTTTTT	CASSFRGVALMKKLFF
TRBV28	TRBJ2-1	few	TRBD1	TGTGCCAGCATAAGTAAGGGACAGGGGACATACAATGAGCAGTTCTTC	CASISKGQGTYNEQFF
TRBV27	TRBJ1-4	NA	NA	TGTGCCAGCAGTTTATCCCAGGGGCGCCAGGAAAAACTGTTTTTT	CASSLSQGRQEKLFF
TRBV7-9	TRBJ2-3	NA	NA	TGTTCCAGCAGCGCAGGTACGGATACGCAGTATTTT	CSSSAGTDTQYF
TRBV30	TRBJ2-2	NA	NA	TGTGCCTGGAGGGGCCGAGGGAATACGCCTAGGGGGGAGCTGTTTTTT	CAWRGRGNTPRGELFF
TRBV27	TRBJ2-7	NA	NA	TGTGCCAGCAGTCGGACAGAGAACTACGAGCAGTACTTC	CASSRTENYEQYF
TRBV7-8	TRBJ1-5	NA	NA	TGTGCCAGCAGCTTAGTCAGGGGACCCAGCAATCAGCCCCAGCATTTT	CASSLVRGPSNQPQHF
TRBV9	TRBJ2-1	few	TRBD2	TGTGCCAGCAGCCTAGAAGGGCTAGCGGGTTTCTACAATGAGCAGTTCTTC	CASSLEGLAGFYNEQFF
TRBV5-4	TRBJ1-2	NA	TRBD1	TGTGCCAGCAAGGGGGCCGAGTCGGGCCCCGGCTACACCTTC	CASKGAESGPGYTF